Presented here are 22 T cell receptor beta chains from one specimen sequenced in a study of blood T cell repertoires in COVID-19. Generated by immunoSEQ multiplex PCR, the TCRdb table keeps only in-frame clones and is missing some. The sample carries a few hundred thousand clones, 80% to 95% recorded once. What was sequenced was PBMCs or T cells enriched from blood (not recorded which). The receptor set was obtained from a man younger than 35 who had recovered from COVID-19.

The V call is TRBV11-2, the J call TRBJ2-1; no clear D. The V end lost 5 bases, the J end lost 12 bases, and 11 bases lay between the germline ends. CDR1 and CDR2 from the germline V gene are SGHAT and FQNNGV. This CDR3 has 11 amino acids. This CDR3 reads CASSPYDGQFF. In DNA, the CDR3 is TGTGCCAGCAGCCCCTACGATGGGCAGTTCTTC.

The V gene is TRBV19, the J gene TRBJ2-3; 7 bases agree with TRBD2. CDR1 is LNHDA and CDR2 is SQIVND in the germline V gene (reference sequence). The CDR3 is 14 residues long. J was trimmed by 2 bases and V by 6 bases; bases with no gene match: 5. The CDR3 bases are TGTGCCAGTAGAAAGACTAGCCACACAGATACGCAGTATTTT. Protein sequence: CASRKTSHTDTQYF.

This clone was counted a single time. The rearrangement uses TRBV5-1 and TRBJ1-4; tentative D call: TRBD1 (5 bases). Germline CDR1 SGHRS, CDR2 YFSETQ. The CDR3 runs to 15 residues. The germline V and J ends were trimmed by 0 bases and 3 bases, with 9 bases remaining between them. CDR3 DNA sequence: TGCGCCAGCAGCTTGGCCCTCAGGGCTAATGAAAAACTGTTTTTT. This encodes CASSLALRANEKLFF. Full variable domain (missing parts from reference TRBV5-1 and TRBJ1-4): KAGVTQTPRYLIKTRGQQVTLSCSPISGHRSVSWYQQTPGQGLQFLFEYFSETQRNKGNFPGRFSGRQFSNSRSEMNVSTLELGDSALYLCASSLALRANEKLFFGSGTQLSVL.

The gene calls are TRBV6-2 or TRBV6-3 and TRBJ1-3, with D unresolved. Germline assignment: CDR1 MNHEY and CDR2 SVGEGT. The CDR3 has 14 amino acids. V lost 5 bases and J lost 1, with 9 bases in between. CDR3 region: CASSMSASGNTIYF. The DNA of the CDR3 is TGTGCCAGCAGTATGTCTGCGTCTGGAAACACCATATATTTT.

The CDR3 region is CASSHNRDSTYQETQYF. The CDR3 coding sequence is TGTGCCAGCAGCCACAACCGGGACTCGACGTACCAAGAGACCCAGTACTTC. The V and J genes are TRBV5-6 and TRBJ2-5; TRBD2 might be the D (6 bases). The CDR3 sequence is 17 residues long. From germline, CDR1 is SGHDT and CDR2 YYEEEE. Trimming pared 4 bases from V and 0 bases from J, leaving 19 bases between.

V and J are TRBV27 and TRBJ1-3, with D uncertain. The CDR3 totals 17 residues. Trimming left V 6 bases short and J 0 bases short, with 18 bases between. Germline lookup yields CDR1 MNHEY and CDR2 SMNVEV (reference sequence). The CDR3 nucleotides read TGTGCCAGCAGACGCCTGGCGGCGGGCGACTCTGGAAACACCATATATTTT. The encoded protein is CASRRLAAGDSGNTIYF.

The chain links TRBV15 to TRBJ2-1, with TRBD1 matching 7 bases. V lost 5 bases, J lost 10 bases, and 11 bases stayed unmatched. The CDR3 consists of 14 residues. CDR1 is LNHNV, CDR2 YYDKDF, per germline (reference sequence). CDR3 sequence (DNA): TGTGCCACCAGCCCCCTTCACAGGGGTTTAGAGCAGTTCTTC. It translates to CATSPLHRGLEQFF.

This chain connects TRBV11-2 to TRBJ2-1, with TRBD2 matching 8 bases. V lost 1 base, J lost 6 bases, and 5 bases stayed unmatched. CDR3 length: 15 residues. Looked up from germline, CDR1 is SGHAT and CDR2 is FQNNGV. In DNA, the CDR3 is TGTGCCAGCAGCTTAGGTAGCGGGACATCCAATGAGCAGTTCTTC. Encoded protein: CASSLGSGTSNEQFF.

V is TRBV19 and J is TRBJ2-5; perhaps TRBD1 as D (6 bases). Germline V lookup: CDR1 LNHDA, CDR2 SQIVND (reference sequence). This CDR3 contains 16 residues. V was pared by 6 bases and J by 4 bases, with 21 bases between. CDR3 loop: CASSSGDHGGAETQYF. The DNA for the CDR3 is TGTGCCAGTAGCTCAGGGGACCACGGTGGGGCAGAGACCCAGTACTTC.

The chain employs TRBV5-1 and TRBJ1-5; D gene ambiguous. The CDR3 is 14 residues long. Germline V gene sequence: CDR1 SGHRS, CDR2 YFSETQ. Trimming removed 4 bases from V and 3 bases from J, with 11 bases in between. CDR3 in amino acids: CASSPRSPNQPQHF. DNA of the CDR3: TGCGCCAGCAGCCCCCGTAGCCCCAATCAGCCCCAGCATTTT.

A single count supports this clone. The chain is built from TRBV5-1 and TRBJ1-1; 9 bases match TRBD1. CDR1 is SGHRS, CDR2 YFSETQ, per germline. CDR3 length equals 18 residues. V shed 0 bases, J shed 1 base, and the junction held 10 bases outside the gene matches. The CDR3 nucleotides are TGCGCCAGCAGCTTGGTGGGCCTCCGGGACAGGGAGAACACTGAAGCTTTCTTT. Amino acids: CASSLVGLRDRENTEAFF.

The V gene is TRBV5-1, the J gene TRBJ2-7; the match to TRBD2 covers 13 bases. The germline gives CDR1 SGHRS, CDR2 YFSETQ. V lost 3 bases, J lost 0 bases, and 9 bases stayed unmatched. The CDR3 runs 18 residues. The CDR3 DNA sequence: TGCGCCAGCAGCTCTTGGACTAGCGGGAGATCTTTCTCCTACGAGCAGTACTTC. This gives the protein CASSSWTSGRSFSYEQYF.

V and J are TRBV5-1 and TRBJ2-3, with TRBD2 as a possible D gene (7 bases). Germline-derived CDR1 and CDR2 are SGHRS and YFSETQ. V shed 5 bases and J shed 0 bases, with 13 bases lying between them. The CDR3 has 15 amino acids. CDR3 bases: TGCGCCAGCAGGCCCCGGGGGGCTAGCACAGATACGCAGTATTTT. This sequence encodes CASRPRGASTDTQYF.

J is TRBJ2-4 and V is TRBV5-1; possible D gene TRBD2, 6 bases. The CDR3 is 16 residues long. Germline V gives CDR1 SGHRS, CDR2 YFSETQ. Trimming shortened V by 0 bases and J by 1 base, and 11 bases separated the two germline ends. CDR3 coding DNA: TGCGCCAGCAGCTTGGCTATGGGAGGCGCCAAAAACATTCAGTACTTC. It codes for CASSLAMGGAKNIQYF.

This chain joins TRBV28 and TRBJ1-2; a weak D match, TRBD1 (5 bases). Between the trimmed V and J ends, which lost 6 bases and 4 bases, there was a span of 15 bases. Germline CDR1 is MDHEN and CDR2 is SYDVKM. CDR3 length: 14 amino acids. CDR3: CASRGGAQPYGYTF. The CDR3 DNA sequence: TGTGCCAGCAGAGGAGGGGCCCAACCCTATGGCTACACCTTC.

The rearrangement links TRBV4-1 to TRBJ1-2, with D uncertain. The length of the CDR3 is 15 residues. Germline-derived CDR1 and CDR2 are MGHRA and YSYEKL. V lost 1 base and J 0 bases, leaving 9 bases between the germline ends. For the CDR3, the DNA is TGCGCCAGCAGCCAAGTGGGGAGGTCTAACTATGGCTACACCTTC. Protein: CASSQVGRSNYGYTF.

V usage is TRBV7-3 and J usage is TRBJ1-2, with D possibly TRBD1 on 5 matching bases. The CDR3 sequence is 15 residues long. Trimming took off 0 bases at V and 2 bases at J, with 10 bases between the two ends. The V gene's germline CDR1 is SGHTA and CDR2 FQGTGA. CDR3 sequence reads: CASSLTGQDNYGYTF. The CDR3 coding sequence is TGTGCCAGCAGCTTAACGGGGCAGGACAACTATGGCTACACCTTC. The complete variable domain, with remaining parts taken from reference TRBV7-3 and TRBJ1-2, reads GAGVSQTPSNKVTEKGKYVELRCDPISGHTALYWYRQSLGQGPEFLIYFQGTGAADDSGLPNDRFFAVRPEGSVSTLKIQRTERGDSAVYLCASSLTGQDNYGYTFGSGTRLTVV.

The chain has TRBV4-1 and TRBJ1-2, with TRBD1 as a possible D gene (6 bases). This CDR3 spans 13 amino acids. Germline loops: CDR1 MGHRA, CDR2 YSYEKL. V dropped 5 bases and J dropped 9 bases, with 16 bases sitting between them. The CDR3 sequence: CASSARDTTRYTF. As DNA, the CDR3 is TGCGCCAGCAGCGCACGGGACACTACCCGCTACACCTTC.

The V and J genes are TRBV6-1 and TRBJ1-3; D is uncertain. Looked up from germline, CDR1 is MNHNS and CDR2 is SASEGT. V shed 2 bases and J shed 2 bases, with 7 bases lying between them. CDR3 length: 14 residues. The CDR3 region is CASSESGTGNTIYF. CDR3 nucleotide sequence: TGTGCCAGCAGTGAATCGGGGACTGGAAACACCATATATTTT.

Concerning this clone itself: A much larger clone differs from this one at a single base, so this may be a read error. The chain links TRBV19 to TRBJ2-2; possible D gene TRBD1, 6 bases. The CDR3 contains 13 residues. V was pared by 6 bases and J by 1 base, with 6 bases between. CDR1 and CDR2 from the germline V gene are LNHDA and SQIVND (reference sequence). In nucleotides, the CDR3 is TGTGCCAGTAGGACAGGGAACACCGGGGAGCTGTTTTTT. This sequence encodes CASRTGNTGELFF.

The rearrangement joins TRBV5-4 to TRBJ2-3; TRBD2 aligns across 8 bases. The CDR3 is made up of 15 amino acids. With V trimmed by 5 bases and J by 1 base, 6 bases remained unmatched. Germline V lookup: CDR1 SGHNT, CDR2 YYREEE (reference sequence). The chain's CDR3 is CASRRERERTDTQYF. DNA for the CDR3: TGTGCCAGCAGGAGAGAGCGGGAGCGCACAGATACGCAGTATTTT.

The CDR3 region is CASSLFGQGNQPQHF. CDR3 coding DNA: TGTGCCAGCAGTTTATTTGGGCAGGGCAATCAGCCCCAGCATTTT. The chain uses TRBV27 and TRBJ1-5; D ambiguous. Between the trimmed V and J ends, which lost 1 base and 2 bases, there was a span of 9 bases. CDR3 length equals 15 residues. Germline loops: CDR1 MNHEY, CDR2 SMNVEV (reference sequence).